These 24 T cell receptor beta chains were sequenced from one sample in a study of T cells in Graves' hyperthyroidism and ophthalmopathy. What was amplified from RNA transcripts were TCR beta CDR3 regions. An initial round of RT-PCR targeting the TCR CDR3 relied on the HTBI primer set. TCRdb independently ran MiXCR on the multiplex PCR reads; one entry per CDR3 protein. The table lists around 600,000 distinct CDR3 sequences, 13% to 15% of them singletons, with 7.1% in the top ten. The sample taken for sequencing was blood. These receptors were taken from a woman in her late teens or twenties with Graves' ophthalmopathy.

This clonotype appeared many times. The gene calls are TRBV6-1 and TRBJ2-7, with D perhaps matching TRBD2 (6 bases). Trimming cost V 6 bases and J 2 bases, with 14 bases left between them. The germline gives CDR1 MNHNS, CDR2 SASEGT. The length of the CDR3 is 14 residues. CDR3 in DNA: TGTGCCAGCAGAATCGGGAGAGTGGCCTACGAGCAGTACTTC. It specifies CASRIGRVAYEQYF.

The rearrangement uses TRBV29-1 and TRBJ2-2, with 7 bases identical to TRBD1. The V and J ends lost 6 bases and 7 bases, in that order; junction bases with no gene match: 5. The CDR3 sequence is 12 residues long. CDR1 is SQVTM, CDR2 ANQGSEA, per germline. CDR3 amino acids: CSVPTGYGELFF. CDR3 nucleotide sequence: TGCAGCGTCCCGACAGGGTACGGGGAGCTGTTTTTT.

The sample holds many counts of this clonotype. The chain recombines TRBV20-1 with TRBJ2-2; D remains unclear. There are 16 residues in the CDR3. Germline CDR1 is DFQATT and CDR2 is SNEGSKA (reference sequence). The V gene lost 6 bases and the J gene lost 2 bases, with 19 bases spanning the gap. The CDR3 here is CSAQNPGSLNTGELFF. CDR3 DNA: TGCAGTGCCCAAAATCCGGGCAGTCTCAACACCGGGGAGCTGTTTTTT.

Regarding this clonotype: A much larger clone differs by one base, so this may be a read error. Likely a read error: the CDR3 ends without its conserved phenylalanine or tryptophan. V is TRBV18 and J is TRBJ2-7, with 13 nucleotides matching TRBD2. Germline values: CDR1 KGHSH, CDR2 LQKENI. The junction had 4 bases not matched to a gene; V was cut back by 5 bases and J by 3 bases. This CDR3 contains 15 residues. As DNA, the CDR3 is TGTGCCAGCTCAGCAGGGACTAGCGGGATCTACGAGCAGTACCTC. It encodes CASSAGTSGIYEQYL.

This clonotype was detected ten times or more. This chain links TRBV27 with TRBJ2-3; 11 nucleotides align to TRBD1. V lost 6 bases and J lost 4; bases outside the gene matches: 6. From germline, CDR1 is MNHEY and CDR2 SMNVEV (reference sequence). The CDR3 spans 15 residues. CDR3 protein: CASRPLGQGADTQYF. The CDR3 bases are TGTGCCAGCAGGCCACTGGGACAGGGGGCAGATACGCAGTATTTT.

The table lists this clonotype with many counts. V usage is TRBV6-2 or TRBV6-3 and J usage is TRBJ1-5; TRBD1 might be the D (5 bases). V was trimmed by 8 bases and J by 7 bases, leaving 15 bases between them. CDR3 length equals 13 residues. Germline-derived CDR1 and CDR2 are MNHEY and SVGEGT. This chain's CDR3 is CASRIRGDQPQHF. In nucleotides, the CDR3 is TGTGCCAGCCGAATCCGTGGGGACCAGCCCCAGCATTTT.

The chain recombines TRBV7-3 with TRBJ2-1, with 10 nucleotides matching TRBD2. V lost 5 bases to trimming and J lost 3 bases; unmatched junction nucleotides: 7. The CDR3 spans 16 residues. Germline loops: CDR1 SGHTA, CDR2 FQGTGA. The CDR3 sequence is CASSATSGINYNEQFF. CDR3 sequence (DNA): TGTGCCAGCAGCGCCACTAGCGGGATTAACTACAATGAGCAGTTCTTC.

This clonotype occurred once. The gene calls are TRBV11-3 and TRBJ2-6, with TRBD1 matching over 7 bases. CDR3 length equals 16 residues. Germline values: CDR1 SGHNT, CDR2 YENEEA. V gave up 3 bases and J gave up 0 bases; unmatched junction bases: 2. In DNA form, the CDR3 reads TGTGCCAGCAGCTTGGGACAGAGCTCTGGGGCCAACGTCCTGACTTTC. Protein product: CASSLGQSSGANVLTF.

This clonotype was observed at least ten times. The rearrangement joins TRBV28 to TRBJ2-5; TRBD1 agrees at 8 bases. Losses at the gene ends were 3 bases for V and 2 bases for J; bases not matched to a gene: 8. This CDR3 comprises 16 residues. CDR1 is MDHEN and CDR2 is SYDVKM in the germline V gene. Here the CDR3 DNA reads TGTGCCAGCAGTTTTACCTCACAGGGGGTACAAGAGACCCAGTACTTC. Its protein product is CASSFTSQGVQETQYF.

This clonotype was counted a few times. J is TRBJ1-5 and V is TRBV6-2 or TRBV6-3; D gene unclear. CDR1 is MNHEY, CDR2 SVGEGT, per germline. V lost 6 bases and J lost 6, with 12 bases in between. The CDR3 has 13 amino acids. CDR3 protein: CASSPEEGQPQHF. As DNA, the CDR3 is TGTGCCAGCAGCCCCGAGGAGGGTCAGCCCCAGCATTTT.

This clonotype was detected only a few times. The V call is TRBV4-1, the J call TRBJ2-7; 14 nucleotides align to TRBD2. Looked up from germline, CDR1 is MGHRA and CDR2 is YSYEKL. The J segment lost 6 bases and the V segment lost 4 bases, leaving 20 bases of the junction unmatched. The CDR3 extends over 20 amino acids. DNA of the CDR3: TGCGCCAGCAGCCCCTACCTTCTTTCTCTGACTAGCGGGAGGGCCACCGAGCAGTACTTC. Its translation: CASSPYLLSLTSGRATEQYF.

This clonotype was seen more than once but under ten times. The gene calls are TRBV19 and TRBJ2-7; D may be TRBD1 or TRBD2 (5 bases each). The CDR3 totals 14 residues. V dropped 4 bases and J dropped 0 bases, with 10 bases sitting between them. The germline CDR1 and CDR2 sequences are LNHDA and SQIVND (reference sequence). As DNA, the CDR3 is TGTGCCAGTAGTACAGGGAGAGGCTCCTACGAGCAGTACTTC. It translates to CASSTGRGSYEQYF. Together with reference TRBV19 and TRBJ2-7, the CDR3 gives the full variable domain: DGGITQSPKYLFRKEGQNVTLSCEQNLNHDAMYWYRQDPGQGLRLIYYSQIVNDFQKGDIAEGYSVSREKKESFPLTVTSAQKNPTAFYLCASSTGRGSYEQYFGPGTRLTVT.

This clonotype was found many times. This sequence joins TRBV27 and TRBJ1-2; 12 bases align to TRBD1. The CDR3 covers 15 residues. The J segment lost 3 bases and the V segment lost 5 bases, leaving 4 bases of the junction unmatched. CDR1 and CDR2 (germline): MNHEY, SMNVEV (reference sequence). Written as DNA, the CDR3 is TGTGCCAGCAGTCCAGGGACAGGGGGCGACTATGGCTACACCTTC. Its translation is CASSPGTGGDYGYTF.

This clonotype was detected only a few times. J is TRBJ2-7 and V is TRBV20-1, with 8 bases aligning to TRBD1. This CDR3 spans 17 amino acids. Germline CDR1 reads DFQATT; CDR2 reads SNEGSKA (reference sequence). With 0 bases clipped from V and 3 bases from J, the junction kept 13 bases outside the gene matches. CDR3 loop: CSARELLRDRSNYEQYF. The CDR3 nucleotides are TGCAGTGCTAGAGAACTACTCCGGGACAGGAGTAACTACGAGCAGTACTTC.

The table lists this clonotype with many counts. This sequence joins TRBV24-1 and TRBJ1-1; no clear D gene. CDR3 length equals 13 residues. The V gene lost 4 bases and the J gene lost 1 base, with 6 bases spanning the gap. CDR1 and CDR2 from the germline V gene are KGHDR and SFDVKD. This CDR3 reads CATSEKANTEAFF. CDR3 nucleotides: TGTGCCACCAGTGAAAAGGCGAACACTGAAGCTTTCTTT.

This clonotype was picked up a small number of times. The V call is TRBV4-2, the J call TRBJ1-2; D unresolved. Germline CDR1 and CDR2: LGHNA and YNFKEQ. The CDR3 covers 15 residues. Trimming took off 0 bases at V and 4 bases at J, with 12 bases between the two ends. The CDR3 spells CASSQDGPNSYGYTF. For the CDR3, the DNA is TGTGCCAGCAGCCAAGACGGCCCGAATTCCTATGGCTACACCTTC.

The chain has TRBV6-2 or TRBV6-3 and TRBJ2-1; weak D call: TRBD2 (6 bases). The CDR3 is made up of 17 amino acids. V lost 0 bases, J lost 2 bases, and 14 bases lay in between. Germline assignment: CDR1 MNHEY and CDR2 SVGEGT. The CDR3 here is CASSYSEGQGPYNEQFF. The CDR3 bases are TGTGCCAGCAGTTACTCGGAGGGGCAGGGCCCCTACAATGAGCAGTTCTTC.

This clonotype was picked up many times. The chain recombines TRBV6-1 with TRBJ2-2; weak D call: TRBD1 (6 bases). Deletions cut 8 bases from V and 3 bases from J, with 16 bases between. In germline, CDR1 is MNHNS, CDR2 SASEGT. CDR3 length: 15 residues. CDR3 sequence: CASGGQFRYTGELFF. DNA of the CDR3: TGTGCCAGCGGCGGACAGTTTCGTTACACCGGGGAGCTGTTTTTT.

The V call is TRBV3-1, the J call TRBJ2-4; D not resolved. V was cut by 1 base and J by 0 bases, with 7 bases left in between. This CDR3 is 15 amino acids long. Germline loops: CDR1 LGHDT, CDR2 YNNKEL (reference sequence). The CDR3 here is CASSQGVAAKNIQYF. CDR3 bases: TGTGCCAGCAGCCAAGGGGTAGCAGCCAAAAACATTCAGTACTTC.

This clonotype was picked up many times. The rearrangement links TRBV28 to TRBJ2-7, with TRBD2 matching 9 bases. Per germline, CDR1 MDHEN and CDR2 SYDVKM. V shed 3 bases and J 6 bases; nucleotides not matched to a gene: 9. The CDR3 covers 15 residues. The DNA of the CDR3 is TGTGCCAGCAGTTTCAGGACTAGCGATCCTTCCGAGCAGTACTTC. Its translation is CASSFRTSDPSEQYF.

This clonotype was seen a handful of times. V and J are TRBV24-1 and TRBJ2-7; D ambiguous. Trimming took 3 bases from V and 0 from J, leaving 11 bases between them. CDR1 is KGHDR and CDR2 is SFDVKD in the germline V gene. This CDR3 region has 15 residues. The CDR3 sequence: CATSDKGSGSYEQYF. The CDR3 DNA follows: TGTGCCACCAGTGATAAGGGATCGGGCTCCTACGAGCAGTACTTC.

The genes are TRBV20-1 and TRBJ2-5; D is possibly TRBD2 (6 bases). This CDR3 is 16 amino acids long. Trimming shortened V by 3 bases and J by 5 bases, and 22 bases separated the two germline ends. Looked up from germline, CDR1 is DFQATT and CDR2 is SNEGSKA (reference sequence). The CDR3 region is CSASLTERGSGETQYF. The CDR3 DNA is TGCAGTGCTAGCCTAACTGAACGGGGGTCGGGTGAGACCCAGTACTTC.

This clonotype appeared a few times. V usage is TRBV9 and J usage is TRBJ1-3, with a possible D match to TRBD1 (5 bases). CDR1 is SGDLS, CDR2 YYNGEE, per germline. This CDR3 spans 15 amino acids. V was clipped by 4 bases and J by 8 bases, with 19 bases between them. The CDR3 region has the DNA TGTGCCAGCAGCCCCCAGGTGGGGGTTTCAGACACCATATATTTT. Translated, it gives CASSPQVGVSDTIYF. The full variable domain, with the rest looked up from reference TRBV9 and TRBJ1-3, is DSGVTQTPKHLITATGQRVTLRCSPRSGDLSVYWYQQSLDQGLQFLIQYYNGEERAKGNILERFSAQQFPDLHSELNLSSLELGDSALYFCASSPQVGVSDTIYFGEGSWLTVV.

This clonotype occurred many times. The chain is built from TRBV24-1 and TRBJ2-7, with D possibly TRBD2 on 6 matching bases. The CDR3 extends over 14 amino acids. Trimming pared 3 bases from V and 0 bases from J, leaving 8 bases between. Germline values: CDR1 KGHDR, CDR2 SFDVKD. The CDR3 DNA reads TGTGCCACCAGTGATCCTAGCGACTCCTACGAGCAGTACTTC. Protein product: CATSDPSDSYEQYF.